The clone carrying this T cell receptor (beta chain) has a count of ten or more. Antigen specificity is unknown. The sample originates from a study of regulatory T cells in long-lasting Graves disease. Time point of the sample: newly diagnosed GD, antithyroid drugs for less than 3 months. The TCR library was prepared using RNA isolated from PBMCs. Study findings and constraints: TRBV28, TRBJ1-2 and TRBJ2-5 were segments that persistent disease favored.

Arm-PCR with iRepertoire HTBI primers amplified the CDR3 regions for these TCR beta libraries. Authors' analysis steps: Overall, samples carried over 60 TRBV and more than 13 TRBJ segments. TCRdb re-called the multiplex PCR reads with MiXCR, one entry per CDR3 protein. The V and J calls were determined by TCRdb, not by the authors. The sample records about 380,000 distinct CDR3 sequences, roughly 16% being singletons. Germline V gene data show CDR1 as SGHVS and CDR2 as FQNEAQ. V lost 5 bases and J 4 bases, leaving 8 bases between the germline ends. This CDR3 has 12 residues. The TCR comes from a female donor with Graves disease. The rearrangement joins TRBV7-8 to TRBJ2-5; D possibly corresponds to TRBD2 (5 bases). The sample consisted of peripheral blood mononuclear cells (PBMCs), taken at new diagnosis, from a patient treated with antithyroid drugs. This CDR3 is CASSIGGETQYF. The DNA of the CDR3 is TGTGCCAGCAGCATCGGAGGAGAGACCCAGTACTTC.